The 3 T cell receptor beta chains in this list originate from one sample, sequenced in a study of blood T cell repertoires in COVID-19 (dated by TCRdb to 2018 to 2020). Library preparation was by the immunoSEQ multiplex PCR assay. TCRdb took over this immuneACCESS table, retaining in-frame rearrangements with V and J assigned. Such tables are incomplete; in checked studies, under half of the missing clones stem from an unresolved V gene, and the remainder is unexplained. The sample has more than 250,000 clones on record, roughly 90% of them singletons. The top ten clones comprise approximately 6.5% of the sample. Sequencing was done on a sample of peripheral blood. The source of these receptors is a man between 18 and 35 years old who had recovered from COVID-19.

This chain connects TRBV29-1 to TRBJ2-7, with D possibly being TRBD2 (5 bases). The V gene's germline CDR1 is SQVTM and CDR2 ANQGSEA. CDR3 length equals 11 residues. Trimming cost V 8 bases and J 6 bases, with 14 bases left between them. This chain's CDR3 is CSIQRGPEQYF. The CDR3 DNA reads TGCAGCATTCAACGGGGTCCCGAGCAGTACTTC.

The V call is TRBV5-1, the J call TRBJ2-5; tentatively, D is TRBD2 (6 bases). Trimming left V 0 bases short and J 1 base short, with 13 bases between. Germline V gene lookup returns CDR1 SGHRS and CDR2 YFSETQ. This CDR3 contains 16 residues. CDR3 protein: CASSLDPAGVQETQYF. In DNA form, the CDR3 reads TGCGCCAGCAGCTTGGATCCAGCGGGTGTCCAAGAGACCCAGTACTTC.

The chain is built from TRBV12-3 or TRBV12-4 and TRBJ2-7; 7 bases match TRBD1. The CDR3 spans 12 residues. V lost 5 bases and J lost 3; bases outside the gene matches: 1. The CDR3 bases are TGTGCCAGCAGTACAGGGGTCTACGAGCAGTACTTC. Protein sequence: CASSTGVYEQYF.